Sequencing of this T cell receptor (beta chain) was carried out in a study of human T cells and chemical hapten exposure. TCRdb fed the RACE reads into MiXCR, producing one record per CDR3 protein. The sample lists roughly 32,000 distinct CDR3 sequences; 5.8% were seen once. The V gene's germline CDR1 is SGHRS and CDR2 YFSETQ. Trimming removed 0 bases from V and 2 bases from J, with 10 bases in between. This CDR3 contains 15 residues. This clonotype was observed many times. Time point noted: patch test 3, about 24 weeks after DPC sensitization. The treatment is: therapeutic diphenylcyclopropenone sensitization with weekly scalp DPC.

Sequenced here: whole blood, sampled in connection with sensitization to the hapten diphenylcyclopropenone (DPC). The receptor was isolated from a man aged 25 to 40 with alopecia areata. Some clones in this sample may be carry-over from other donors' samples. The chain joins TRBV5-1 to TRBJ2-3; the D gene could be TRBD1 or TRBD2 (5 bases each). CDR3 protein: CASSLALGVTDTQYF. Here the CDR3 DNA reads TGCGCCAGCAGCTTGGCCCTGGGGGTCACAGATACGCAGTATTTT. The whole variable domain, filled in from reference TRBV5-1 and TRBJ2-3, reads KAGVTQTPRYLIKTRGQQVTLSCSPISGHRSVSWYQQTPGQGLQFLFEYFSETQRNKGNFPGRFSGRQFSNSRSEMNVSTLELGDSALYLCASSLALGVTDTQYFGPGTRLTVL.